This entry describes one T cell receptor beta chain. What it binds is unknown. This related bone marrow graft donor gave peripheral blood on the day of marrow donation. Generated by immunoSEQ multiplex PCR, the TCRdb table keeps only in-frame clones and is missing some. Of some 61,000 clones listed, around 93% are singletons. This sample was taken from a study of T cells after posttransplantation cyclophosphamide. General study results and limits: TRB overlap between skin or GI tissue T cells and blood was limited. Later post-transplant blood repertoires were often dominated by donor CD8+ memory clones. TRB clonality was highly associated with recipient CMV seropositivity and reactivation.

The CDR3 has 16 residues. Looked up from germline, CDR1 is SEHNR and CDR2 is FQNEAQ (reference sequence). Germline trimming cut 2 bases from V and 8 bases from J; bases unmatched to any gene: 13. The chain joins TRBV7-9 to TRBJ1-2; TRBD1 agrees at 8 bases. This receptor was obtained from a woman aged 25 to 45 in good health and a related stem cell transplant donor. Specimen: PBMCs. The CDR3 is CASSLSPVQGGGGYTF. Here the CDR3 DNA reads TGTGCCAGCAGCTTATCTCCGGTACAGGGGGGTGGCGGCTACACCTTC.